What follows are 26 T cell receptor beta chains derived from one specimen sequenced in a study of cytomegalovirus exposure and HLA in healthy donors. PCR primers comprised 60 Vbeta and 13 Jbeta primers. Clones were read by immunoSEQ multiplex PCR, and TCRdb kept only the in-frame ones, dropping some. The table records some 97,000 clones, around 80% of them present only once. The sequenced sample was PBMCs. The receptor set was obtained from a female donor in good health and CMV-seropositive.

This clone appeared once. The chain joins TRBV27 to TRBJ2-2, with D possibly matching TRBD1 (6 bases). Germline values: CDR1 MNHEY, CDR2 SMNVEV (reference sequence). V lost 10 bases and J 7 bases, leaving 13 bases between the germline ends. The CDR3 loop spans 12 amino acids. This CDR3 is CATRKGGGELFF. CDR3 sequence (DNA): TGTGCCACCCGAAAAGGGGGCGGGGAGCTGTTTTTT.

The V call is TRBV19, the J call TRBJ1-4; D perhaps matches TRBD1 (6 bases). This CDR3 has 16 amino acids. The germline V and J ends were trimmed by 2 bases and 7 bases, with 17 bases remaining between them. Per the germline V gene, CDR1 is LNHDA and CDR2 is SQIVND (reference sequence). The CDR3 sequence is CASSISQGGGTEKLFF. The CDR3 bases are TGTGCCAGTAGTATATCCCAGGGAGGGGGAACTGAAAAACTGTTTTTT.

The chain carries TRBV5-4 and TRBJ1-1, with TRBD1 matching 8 bases. V was clipped by 4 bases and J by 1 base; unmatched bases: 3. CDR1 is SGHNT, CDR2 YYREEE, per germline (reference sequence). This CDR3 has 14 residues. The CDR3 is CASSLTGGNTEAFF. The CDR3 DNA sequence: TGTGCCAGCAGCCTAACAGGGGGGAACACTGAAGCTTTCTTT.

The chain has TRBV11-2 and TRBJ2-3; unclear D gene. V was clipped by 5 bases and J by 5 bases, with 5 bases between them. The CDR3 sequence is 11 residues long. The V gene's germline CDR1 is SGHAT and CDR2 FQNNGV. CDR3 in DNA: TGTGCCAGCAGCCCCCGAGATACGCAGTATTTT. This translates into CASSPRDTQYF.

The V gene is TRBV7-8, the J gene TRBJ1-4, with D unclear. The CDR3 spans 15 residues. Trimming removed 2 bases at V and 1 base at J, with 8 bases between. Germline loops: CDR1 SGHVS, CDR2 FQNEAQ. The CDR3 region is CASSLRGLTNEKLFF. The DNA of the CDR3 is TGTGCCAGCAGCTTACGGGGATTAACTAATGAAAAACTGTTTTTT.

The chain links TRBV5-4 to TRBJ2-7, with 10 positions matching TRBD2. With 0 bases clipped from V and 3 bases from J, the junction kept 6 bases outside the gene matches. Germline assignment: CDR1 SGHNT and CDR2 YYREEE (reference sequence). The CDR3 consists of 16 residues. The CDR3 protein is CASSLGGRTSGYEQYF. Written as DNA, the CDR3 is TGTGCCAGCAGCTTGGGGGGGAGGACTAGCGGCTACGAGCAGTACTTC.

The table lists this clone with a few counts. The chain carries TRBV5-1 and TRBJ2-7; 11 positions match TRBD2. This CDR3 comprises 16 residues. V lost 0 bases to trimming and J lost 3 bases; unmatched junction nucleotides: 5. CDR1 is SGHRS and CDR2 is YFSETQ in the germline V gene. The DNA of the CDR3 is TGCGCCAGCAGCTTGGCTCTAGCGGGAGGCTTCTACGAGCAGTACTTC. Translated: CASSLALAGGFYEQYF.

This clone was observed a few times. This sequence joins TRBV19 and TRBJ1-2; D unclear. Germline V lookup: CDR1 LNHDA, CDR2 SQIVND (reference sequence). Trimming pared 3 bases from V and 0 bases from J, leaving 11 bases between. There are 15 residues in the CDR3. This CDR3 reads CASSITLWTNYGYTF. In DNA form, the CDR3 reads TGTGCCAGTAGTATCACACTATGGACTAACTATGGCTACACCTTC.

The rearrangement joins TRBV21-1 to TRBJ1-5. TRBV21-1 is marked as a pseudogene. The CDR3 is 14 residues long. This chain's CDR3 is CASSKLSPVQPQHF. The CDR3 DNA follows: TGTGCCAGCAGCAAACTTTCTCCCGTTCAGCCCCAGCATTTT.

The genes are TRBV19 and TRBJ1-1; D uncertain. Between the trimmed V and J ends, which lost 3 bases and 2 bases, there was a span of 10 bases. Germline V gene data show CDR1 as LNHDA and CDR2 as SQIVND (reference sequence). The CDR3 loop spans 14 amino acids. The CDR3 DNA reads TGTGCCAGTAGTATTTCCAGTTTTAACACTGAAGCTTTCTTT. It is translated as CASSISSFNTEAFF. Drawing the rest from reference TRBV19 and TRBJ1-1, the complete variable domain is DGGITQSPKYLFRKEGQNVTLSCEQNLNHDAMYWYRQDPGQGLRLIYYSQIVNDFQKGDIAEGYSVSREKKESFPLTVTSAQKNPTAFYLCASSISSFNTEAFFGQGTRLTVV.

V and J are TRBV9 and TRBJ1-1; 8 positions match TRBD1. The V gene's germline CDR1 is SGDLS and CDR2 YYNGEE. This CDR3 is 16 amino acids long. The V and J ends lost 0 bases and 4 bases, in that order; junction bases with no gene match: 8. The CDR3 protein is CASSVGSGGVGTEAFF. The CDR3, as DNA: TGTGCCAGCAGCGTAGGGTCAGGGGGCGTCGGCACTGAAGCTTTCTTT. Based on the CDR3 plus reference TRBV9 and TRBJ1-1, the full variable domain is DSGVTQTPKHLITATGQRVTLRCSPRSGDLSVYWYQQSLDQGLQFLIQYYNGEERAKGNILERFSAQQFPDLHSELNLSSLELGDSALYFCASSVGSGGVGTEAFFGQGTRLTVV.

This clone was found once. The DNA of the CDR3 is TGTGCCAGCAGTCTCAGGGGCCATCAGCCCCAGCATTTT. Protein sequence: CASSLRGHQPQHF. The V call is TRBV27, the J call TRBJ1-5, with a tentative D call TRBD1 (6 bases). Germline V gene sequence: CDR1 MNHEY, CDR2 SMNVEV (reference sequence). V was shortened by 5 bases and J by 5 bases, with 10 bases between the two germline ends. There are 13 residues in the CDR3.

The chain employs TRBV19 and TRBJ2-1; 10 bases are shared with TRBD2. The CDR3 contains 14 residues. V was clipped by 5 bases and J by 10 bases; unmatched bases: 8. The germline V gene encodes CDR1 LNHDA and CDR2 SQIVND (reference sequence). The CDR3, as DNA: TGTGCCAGTAGTCATCTAGCGGGAGAGGGAGAGCAGTTCTTC. Translated, it gives CASSHLAGEGEQFF.

The gene calls are TRBV2 and TRBJ2-3, with a weak D call TRBD2 (6 bases). Deletions cut 4 bases from V and 4 bases from J, with 12 bases between. Germline V gene sequence: CDR1 SNHLY, CDR2 FYNNEI. This CDR3 contains 14 residues. Here the CDR3 reads CASSATSLADTQYF. The CDR3 nucleotides are TGTGCCAGCAGTGCGACTAGTTTGGCAGATACGCAGTATTTT.

The chain carries TRBV10-2 and TRBJ2-5, with TRBD2 matching over 9 bases. The germline CDR1 and CDR2 sequences are WSHSY and SAAADI. This CDR3 comprises 15 residues. Losses at the gene ends were 2 bases for V and 7 bases for J; bases not matched to a gene: 8. The CDR3 sequence is CASSERRGGSRTQYF. CDR3 DNA sequence: TGCGCCAGCAGTGAGCGGCGGGGGGGCTCGAGGACCCAGTACTTC.

The chain employs TRBV5-5 and TRBJ2-7; D may be TRBD1 (5 bases). Per germline, CDR1 SGHKS and CDR2 YYEKEE (reference sequence). Trimming left V 0 bases short and J 6 bases short, with 16 bases between. The CDR3 is 15 amino acids. The DNA of the CDR3 is TGTGCCAGCAGCTTGGCGGACATCTCTTGGGTCGAGCAGTACTTC. Translating it yields CASSLADISWVEQYF.

In its sample, this clone was seen a few times. The V call is TRBV19, the J call TRBJ2-7, with TRBD2 as a possible D gene (5 bases). Germline CDR1 is LNHDA and CDR2 is SQIVND (reference sequence). V was trimmed by 7 bases and J by 3 bases, leaving 16 bases between them. The CDR3 has 14 amino acids. DNA for the CDR3: TGTGCCAGTAATAAAGCGGTAGGACTCTACGAGCAGTACTTC. This encodes CASNKAVGLYEQYF.

The V and J genes are TRBV6-6 and TRBJ1-2; 8 bases are shared with TRBD1. This CDR3 has 16 amino acids. The V gene end was trimmed by 6 bases and the J gene end by 2 bases; junction bases not matched to a gene: 11. Germline V gene data show CDR1 as MNHNY and CDR2 as SVGAGI (reference sequence). CDR3: CASRGTGGGGNYGYTF. In nucleotides, the CDR3 is TGTGCCAGCAGGGGGACAGGAGGAGGGGGGAACTATGGCTACACCTTC.

This chain uses TRBV30 with TRBJ2-1, with TRBD2 matching 15 bases. The ends lost 5 bases at V and 10 bases at J; junction bases unmatched: 3. The CDR3 loop spans 13 amino acids. The germline CDR1 and CDR2 sequences are GTSNPN and SVGIG (reference sequence). The CDR3 sequence is CAWEGLAGGEQFF. Here the CDR3 DNA reads TGTGCCTGGGAGGGACTAGCGGGAGGAGAGCAGTTCTTC.

This clone was observed a single time. The gene calls are TRBV11-2 and TRBJ1-2, with D possibly TRBD1 on 6 matching bases. Trimming cost V 3 bases and J 3 bases, with 8 bases left between them. Germline V gives CDR1 SGHAT, CDR2 FQNNGV. The CDR3 spans 13 residues. The CDR3 DNA reads TGTGCCAGCAGCTTGGGGGCTGACTATGGCTACACCTTC. It encodes CASSLGADYGYTF.

This clone was counted a few times. V is TRBV19 and J is TRBJ2-3; weak D call: TRBD2 (7 bases). The germline V gene has CDR1 LNHDA and CDR2 SQIVND (reference sequence). Trimming pared 9 bases from V and 2 bases from J, leaving 12 bases between. The CDR3 extends over 13 amino acids. In DNA, the CDR3 is TGTGCCAGCCGCGGGGGCCACACAGATACGCAGTATTTT. Translating gives CASRGGHTDTQYF.

This clone was counted between two and nine times. This CDR3 is missing its conserved last phenylalanine or tryptophan, likely due to a read error. The limits of the CDR3 on the DNA are not certain, so only TCRdb's listed CDR3 is given. V gene TRBV7-9 combines with J gene TRBJ1-6; TRBD1 was called by the table and not checked on the DNA. The CDR3 is 9 amino acids in total, end residues counted. Looked up from germline, CDR1 is SEHNR and CDR2 is FQNEAQ (reference sequence). The CDR3: CSSSFLRGT.

This clone has a single count. The chain carries TRBV7-8 and TRBJ2-7; 9 nucleotides agree with TRBD2. The germline CDR1 and CDR2 sequences are SGHVS and FQNEAQ. The V segment lost 3 bases and the J segment 0 bases; nucleotides outside the gene matches: 3. The length of the CDR3 is 15 residues. CDR3 nucleotides: TGTGCCAGCAGCTTGTTAGCGGGGGACTCCTACGAGCAGTACTTC. It encodes CASSLLAGDSYEQYF.

The rearrangement uses TRBV5-1 and TRBJ2-1, with TRBD1 as a possible D gene (5 bases). The V gene's germline CDR1 is SGHRS and CDR2 YFSETQ. The CDR3 has 15 residues. Trimming removed 4 bases from V and 5 bases from J, with 16 bases in between. DNA of the CDR3: TGCGCCAGCAGCCACCTTACAGGAGCTAACAATGAGCAGTTCTTC. This translates into CASSHLTGANNEQFF.

J is TRBJ2-5 and V is TRBV12-5, with D possibly matching TRBD1 (6 bases). The closer fit of TRBJ2-7 to the DNA end suggests the J call may be wrong. This CDR3 spans 13 amino acids. Germline V lookup: CDR1 LGHNT, CDR2 FRNRAP. CDR3 nucleotide sequence: TGTGCTAGTGGTTTAGGGACACGCTACGAGCAGTACTTC. Protein: CASGLGTRYEQYF.

This clone was recorded only once. The V and J genes are TRBV4-2 and TRBJ2-5; 10 bases fit TRBD2. Trimming cost V 1 base and J 5 bases; bases outside gene matches: 10. This CDR3 spans 17 amino acids. Germline V CDR1 and CDR2: LGHNA, YNFKEQ. As DNA, the CDR3 is TGTGCCAGCAGCCAAGTTCCAGCGGGGGGGGATGTTGAGACCCAGTACTTC. Its translation: CASSQVPAGGDVETQYF.